This note documents a single T cell receptor beta chain sequence. Its antigen remains unidentified. The data originate from a study of cytomegalovirus exposure and HLA in healthy donors. Here immunoSEQ multiplex PCR was the method, and the copy in TCRdb shows in-frame clones only, minus some. The table lists over 200,000 clones, 80% to 90% of them singletons. The CDR3 spans 15 residues. CDR1 is MGHRA, CDR2 YSYEKL, per germline. V lost 0 bases, J lost 2 bases, and 1 base stayed unmatched. General study findings and limits: According to the study, 160 or so TCR beta chains were cytomegalovirus-associated. It was reported that the classifier diagnosed cytomegalovirus status with high specificity and sensitivity in both the original and validation cohorts.

The receptor's source is a young woman in good health and CMV-seronegative. The specimen was PBMCs. The rearrangement joins TRBV4-1 to TRBJ2-5, with TRBD2 identical over 9 bases. DNA for the CDR3: TGCGCCAGCAGCCAAGATAGCGGGAGTCAAGAGACCCAGTACTTC. Its translation: CASSQDSGSQETQYF.